This T cell receptor (beta chain) was recorded in a study of T cells after yellow fever vaccination. Study-level points and caveats: It was a small share of clonotypes that appeared in both CD4 and CD8 compartments. Peaking on day 5 versus 15, the secondary response was faster but weaker.

The 5'RACE template-switching step produced TCR cDNA and added a universal primer site and UMIs. In TCRdb, the 5' RACE reads were re-called with MiXCR into one record per CDR3 protein. The repertoire holds 25,000 or so distinct CDR3 sequences, 4% to 5.5% seen once, with about 38% in the top ten. V shed 1 base, J shed 4 bases, and the junction held 5 bases outside the gene matches. The CDR3 contains 15 residues. Germline V lookup: CDR1 KGHSH, CDR2 LQKENI. The rearrangement links TRBV18 to TRBJ2-3, with 7 nucleotides matching TRBD2. This receptor was identified in a man aged 18 to 35 who received the YFV17D yellow fever vaccine. This specimen was PBMCs, either bulk or a sorted T-cell subset (CD4+, CD8+, memory, or dextramer-sorted; not recorded which), taken on the day of the yellow fever booster vaccination. The chain's CDR3 is CASSPRLARPDTQYF. The CDR3 DNA follows: TGTGCCAGCTCACCACGACTAGCTCGTCCAGATACGCAGTATTTT.